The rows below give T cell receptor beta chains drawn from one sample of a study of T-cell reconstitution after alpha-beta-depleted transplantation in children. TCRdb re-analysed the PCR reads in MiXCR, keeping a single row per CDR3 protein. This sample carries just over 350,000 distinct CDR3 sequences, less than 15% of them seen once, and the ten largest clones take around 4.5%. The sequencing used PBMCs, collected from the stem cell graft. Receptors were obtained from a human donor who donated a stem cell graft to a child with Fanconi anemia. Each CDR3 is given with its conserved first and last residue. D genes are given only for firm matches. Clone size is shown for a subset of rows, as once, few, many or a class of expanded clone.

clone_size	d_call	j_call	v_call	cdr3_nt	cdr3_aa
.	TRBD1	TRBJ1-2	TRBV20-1	TGCAGTGCTAGAGACCACCTGAACAGGGGTCGTGGCTACACCTTC	CSARDHLNRGRGYTF
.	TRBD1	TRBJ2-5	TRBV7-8	TGTGCCAGCAGCTTAGCGGGACAGGGGTCCCAAGAGACCCAGTACTTC	CASSLAGQGSQETQYF
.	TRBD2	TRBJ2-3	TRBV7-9	TGTGCCAGCAGGCCCCCGGGACCAGCGGGGACAGATACGCAGTATTTT	CASRPPGPAGTDTQYF
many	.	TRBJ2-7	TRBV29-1	TGCAGCGTCCAGGGGACCTACGAGCAGTACTTC	CSVQGTYEQYF
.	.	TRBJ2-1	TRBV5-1	TGCGCCAGCAGTCTGGGTGTGGTCGACAATGAGCAGTTCTTC	CASSLGVVDNEQFF
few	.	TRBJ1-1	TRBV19	TGTGCCAGTAGTATAGATCTGAGACGACTTTCAATGAACACTGAAGCTTTCTTT	CASSIDLRRLSMNTEAFF
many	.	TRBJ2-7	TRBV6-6	TGTGCCAGCACCGCGGCCTACGAGCAGTACTTC	CASTAAYEQYF
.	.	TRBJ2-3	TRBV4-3	TGCGCCAGCAGCCGAGTCGAGATGGGGTCAGATACGCAGTATTTT	CASSRVEMGSDTQYF
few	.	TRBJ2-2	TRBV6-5	TGTGCCAGCAGTTACTCGAGTCTGGGGGAGCTGTTTTTT	CASSYSSLGELFF
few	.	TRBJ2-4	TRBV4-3	TGCGCCAGCAGCCATAGGGGGGGAAACATTCAGTACTTC	CASSHRGGNIQYF